The clone carrying this TCR beta chain was observed a few times. What it binds is not known. The entry originates in a study of cytomegalovirus exposure and HLA in healthy donors. Broader study findings: Analysis performed later found more than 15,000 TCR beta sequences associated with HLA alleles at 0.05 false discovery rate. The listing of 150 to 200 TCR beta chains classed them as cytomegalovirus-associated. As was reported, the HLA-A and HLA-B alleles of most subjects were accurately predicted from TCR beta sequences. As a later analysis revealed, the rate of TCR association differed by HLA locus, with DRB1 most and HLA-C fewest.

PCR employed 60 Vbeta and 13 Jbeta primers. The data were produced by immunoSEQ multiplex PCR, yet TCRdb's version contains in-frame clones alone and is incomplete. This sample yields over 120,000 clones, of which 65% to 90% are seen a single time; 2.9% belongs to the top ten. There are 13 residues in the CDR3. Per germline, CDR1 MNHNY and CDR2 SVGAGI (reference sequence). V was pared by 6 bases and J by 10 bases, with 12 bases of the junction left unmatched. Sequencing input: PBMCs. The chain recombines TRBV6-6 with TRBJ2-7; 7 bases align to TRBD1. The TCR was taken from a woman aged 25 to 39 in good health and CMV-seronegative. CDR3 DNA sequence: TGTGCCAGCAGGCCCGGGACAGCACCTTCCCAGTACTTC. Translation gives CASRPGTAPSQYF.